These 20 T cell receptor beta chains were all obtained from the same sample, sequenced in a study of tissue T cells after allogeneic stem cell transplantation. The time point: mouse harvest day 14 after allogeneic transplant. The graft held 10^6 splenic CD5+ T cells and 10^7 T-cell-depleted bone marrow cells. Using immunoSEQ multiplex PCR, the repertoire was profiled, and TCRdb retains in-frame clones only, with some absent. The sample holds 2,500 to 3,500 clones, around 50% seen once. The sequencing input was gut tissue. These receptors were taken from a female BALB/c mouse given C57BL/6 T cells with graft-versus-host disease after an allogeneic hematopoietic cell transplant.

In the case of this clone: The listed genes are named as in mouse. The sequenced fragment ends 1 residue before the CDR3 boundary, so the rest is inferred from the germline J gene. This sequence joins TRBV26 and TRBJ2-7; 10 bases align to TRBD2. V dropped 3 bases and J dropped 2; count of bases not matched to a gene: 4. The germline CDR1 and CDR2 sequences are KGHPV and FQNQEV (reference sequence). The CDR3 extends over 15 amino acids. The CDR3 reads CASSLGGTGAYEQYF. CDR3 DNA (partial): TGTGCCAGCAGTCTCGGAGGGACTGGGGCCTATGAACAGTAC.

Concerning this clone: Here the gene names and germline are mouse. Coverage ceases 1 residue before the CDR3 finishes, and the germline J gene fills in the end. V is TRBV26 and J is TRBJ2-3; D is possibly TRBD2 (6 bases). Germline assignment: CDR1 KGHPV and CDR2 FQNQEV (reference sequence). The V end was cut by 2 bases, the J end by 0 bases, with 6 bases between. The CDR3 has 14 amino acids. The covered CDR3 bases are TGTGCCAGCAGTCTGGGGACTAGTGCAGAAACGCTGTAT. Protein sequence: CASSLGTSAETLY. The full CDR3 reads CASSLGTSAETLYF.

Details on this clone: The genes are named according to mouse. The read gets to within 1 residue of the CDR3 end, and the germline J gene fills in the rest. The chain links TRBV13-3 to TRBJ2-7, with D possibly being TRBD1 (5 bases). V lost 2 bases to trimming and J lost 7 bases, with 7 bases between them. The CDR3 extends over 11 amino acids. Looked up from germline, CDR1 is NNHDY and CDR2 is SYVADS. CDR3 amino acids: CASSEQAEQYF. CDR3 DNA, as far as it was read: TGTGCCAGCAGTGAACAGGCGGAACAGTAC.

Comments on this clone: Gene names follow the mouse nomenclature. The read gets to within 1 residue of the CDR3 end, and the germline J gene fills in the rest. The chain joins TRBV3 to TRBJ2-5, with TRBD2 as a possible D gene (7 bases). The germline gives CDR1 SNHLY, CDR2 FYNGKV (reference sequence). This CDR3 contains 15 residues. V was cut by 4 bases and J by 5 bases, with 16 bases left in between. The covered CDR3 bases are TGTGCCAGCAGCTCAGGTGGGGGGCGCGGAGACACCCAGTAC. Encoded protein: CASSSGGGRGDTQY. The full CDR3 is CASSSGGGRGDTQYF.

Of note for this clone: Germline and genes: mouse. The read falls 1 residue short of the CDR3 end, and the missing part is taken from the germline J gene. The sample has other DNA sequences that encode this CDR3 too. The chain is built from TRBV26 and TRBJ1-4; D remains unclear. This CDR3 has 14 residues. V was clipped by 4 bases and J by 0 bases, with 6 bases between them. The germline V gene has CDR1 KGHPV and CDR2 FQNQEV (reference sequence). The sequenced part of the CDR3 DNA is TGTGCCAGCAGTCCGACAATTTCCAACGAAAGATTATTT. This encodes CASSPTISNERLF. The whole CDR3 reads CASSPTISNERLFF.

This clone is labeled large. Mouse germline and gene names are used. Sequencing ends 1 residue short of the CDR3 end; the germline J gene provides the rest. V gene TRBV17 combines with J gene TRBJ2-4; 8 positions match TRBD2. Germline V CDR1 and CDR2: MNHDT, YYDKIL. Trimming took 1 base from V and 0 from J; bases not matched to a gene: 3. CDR3 length equals 16 residues. The covered CDR3 bases are TGTGCTAGCAGTAGAGGACTGGGGACTAGTCAAAACACCTTGTAC. Its protein product is CASSRGLGTSQNTLY. The full-length CDR3 reads as CASSRGLGTSQNTLYF.

On this clone: The listed genes are named as in mouse. Read sequence stops 1 residue before the CDR3 end, and the germline J gene provides the missing end. V and J are TRBV12-1 and TRBJ1-3; D not certain. Per the germline V gene, CDR1 is SGHSN and CDR2 is HYEKVE. V was shortened by 0 bases and J by 0 bases, with 8 bases between the two germline ends. The CDR3 runs to 15 residues. The chain's CDR3 is CASSLVPISGNTLYF. Partial CDR3 DNA: TGTGCCAGCTCTCTCGTCCCGATTTCTGGAAATACGCTCTAT.

About this clone itself: Gene names follow the mouse nomenclature. The CDR3 end lies 1 residue beyond the end of the read and is filled in from the germline J gene. The chain carries TRBV12-1 and TRBJ1-1; 7 bases match TRBD1. V shed 0 bases, J shed 6 bases, and the junction held 3 bases outside the gene matches. This CDR3 is 13 amino acids long. Per the germline V gene, CDR1 is SGHSN and CDR2 is HYEKVE. CDR3 sequence reads: CASSLTGVAEVFF. The DNA read from the CDR3 is TGTGCCAGCTCTCTCACAGGGGTGGCAGAAGTCTTC. Full variable domain (remainder filled in from reference TRBV12-1 and TRBJ1-1): DSGVVQSPRHIIKEKGGRSVLTCIPISGHSNVVWYQQTLGKELKFLIQHYEKVERDKGFLPSRFSVQQFDDYHSEMNMSALELEDSAMYFCASSLTGVAEVFFGKGTRLTVV.

The sample holds a few counts of this clone. Genes here carry mouse names. The read halts 1 residue ahead of the CDR3 end, with the missing end drawn from the germline J gene. The chain links TRBV14 to TRBJ2-7, with 9 bases lining up with TRBD1. With V trimmed by 1 base and J by 4 bases, 6 bases remained unmatched. CDR1 is SGHDT and CDR2 is FRDEAV in the germline V gene. This CDR3 has 15 amino acids. The CDR3 bases that were read are TGTGCCAGCAGTTTCACGGGACAGGGAGGGTATGAACAGTAC. Its protein product is CASSFTGQGGYEQY. The CDR3 reads in full as CASSFTGQGGYEQYF.

The count of this clone is one. These gene names are mouse names. Coverage ceases 1 residue before the CDR3 finishes, and the germline J gene fills in the end. The chain joins TRBV26 to TRBJ2-5; 9 nucleotides match TRBD1. This CDR3 spans 13 amino acids. Germline CDR1 and CDR2: KGHPV and FQNQEV (reference sequence). J lost 7 bases, V lost 5 bases, and 4 bases had no gene match. The CDR3 bases that were read are TGTGCCAGCAGTAGACAGGGGGGGTACACCCAGTAC. Translated: CASSRQGGYTQY. The entire CDR3 is CASSRQGGYTQYF.

Comments on this clone: The germline and genes are mouse ones. The read stops 1 residue short of the end of the CDR3; the missing end is completed from the germline J gene. The chain is built from TRBV12-1 and TRBJ2-4; TRBD2 might be the D (6 bases). CDR3 length equals 13 residues. V lost 2 bases and J lost 1, with 6 bases in between. CDR1 is SGHSN, CDR2 HYEKVE, per germline. This chain's CDR3 is CASSRGGQNTLYF. The part of the CDR3 DNA that was read is TGTGCCAGCTCTCGGGGGGGTCAAAACACCTTGTAC.

In the case of this clone: The genes and germline here are from mouse. The observed sequence ends 1 residue before the CDR3 terminus, with the missing tail filled in from the germline J gene. V gene TRBV3 combines with J gene TRBJ1-4; 10 bases fit TRBD1. The CDR3 length is 16 residues. The germline CDR1 and CDR2 sequences are SNHLY and FYNGKV (reference sequence). V was pared by 1 base and J by 7 bases, with 6 bases of the junction left unmatched. Incomplete CDR3 DNA: TGTGCCAGCAGCTTAGAACGGGACAGGGGCTGCGAAAGATTATTT. This sequence encodes CASSLERDRGCERLF. The whole CDR3 sequence is CASSLERDRGCERLFF.

Note on this clone: Gene names and germline match the mouse. The read halts 1 residue ahead of the CDR3 end, with the missing end drawn from the germline J gene. The V call is TRBV3, the J call TRBJ1-5; no definite D call. Germline values: CDR1 SNHLY, CDR2 FYNGKV (reference sequence). The ends were cut back, 3 bases at V and 3 bases at J, with 6 bases in the middle. The CDR3 is 13 amino acids. Incomplete CDR3 DNA: TGTGCCAGCAGCTTGAACAGCAACCAGGCTCCGCTT. Protein: CASSLNSNQAPL. The CDR3 in its entirety is CASSLNSNQAPLF.

A note on this clone: The genes are named according to mouse. The read ends 1 residue shy of where the CDR3 ends; the end is completed using the germline J gene. The chain joins TRBV26 to TRBJ2-3; 12 bases are a match to TRBD2. The germline V gene has CDR1 KGHPV and CDR2 FQNQEV (reference sequence). The ends lost 0 bases at V and 4 bases at J; junction bases unmatched: 2. This CDR3 is 16 amino acids long. The CDR3 DNA, read in part, is TGTGCCAGCAGTCTGTCGACTGGGGGGGCGCCAGAAACGCTGTAT. Protein: CASSLSTGGAPETLY. In full, the CDR3 is CASSLSTGGAPETLYF. The entire variable domain, with the rest obtained from reference TRBV26 and TRBJ2-3, is as follows: NSKVIQTPRYLVKGQGQKAKMRCIPEKGHPVVFWYQQNKNNEFKFLINFQNQEVLQQIDMTEKRFSAECPSNSPCSLEIQSSEAGDSALYLCASSLSTGGAPETLYFGSGTRLTVL.

Remarks on this clone: Mouse germline and gene names are used. The missing CDR3 end, 1 residue past where the read stops, is filled in from the germline J gene. The gene calls are TRBV31 and TRBJ1-1; TRBD1 is a possible D gene (6 bases). The CDR3 consists of 11 residues. V lost 0 bases, J lost 8 bases, and 7 bases lay in between. Germline values: CDR1 GKSSPN, CDR2 SITVG. The CDR3 loop reads CAWSLGGEVFF. The sequenced part of the CDR3 DNA is TGTGCCTGGAGTCTAGGGGGGGAAGTCTTC.

Remarks on this clone: These gene names are mouse names. The DNA ends 1 residue before the CDR3 does, and the rest of the CDR3 is filled in from the germline J gene. The chain recombines TRBV12-2 with TRBJ1-2; a weak D match, TRBD1 (5 bases). Trimming took 6 bases from V and 0 from J, leaving 10 bases between them. This CDR3 is 13 amino acids long. Looked up from germline, CDR1 is SGHLS and CDR2 is HYDKME. The CDR3 DNA, read in part, is TGTGCCAGCCCAGACAGAGCAAACTCCGACTACACC. Protein: CASPDRANSDYT. The whole CDR3 protein reads CASPDRANSDYTF. Variable domain in full (rest from reference TRBV12-2 and TRBJ1-2): NSGVVQSPRYIIKGKGERSILKCIPISGHLSVAWYQQTQGQELKFFIQHYDKMERDKGNLPSRFSVQQFDDYHSEMNMSALELEDSAVYFCASPDRANSDYTFGSGTRLLVI.

Of note for this clone: Mouse germline and gene names are used. Read coverage stops 1 residue before the CDR3 terminus; the germline J gene supplies the remainder. The V call is TRBV26, the J call TRBJ1-3; TRBD1 might be the D (6 bases). V lost 0 bases and J lost 0, with 12 bases in between. CDR1 and CDR2 (germline): KGHPV, FQNQEV (reference sequence). The CDR3 sequence is 17 residues long. This CDR3 is CASSLSRGQNSGNTLYF. The covered CDR3 bases are TGTGCCAGCAGTCTGTCGAGAGGACAGAATTCTGGAAATACGCTCTAT. The full variable domain, rest sourced from reference TRBV26 and TRBJ1-3, is NSKVIQTPRYLVKGQGQKAKMRCIPEKGHPVVFWYQQNKNNEFKFLINFQNQEVLQQIDMTEKRFSAECPSNSPCSLEIQSSEAGDSALYLCASSLSRGQNSGNTLYFGEGSRLIVV.

Concerning this clone: The gene names here belong to mouse. The read stops 1 residue short of the end of the CDR3; the missing end is completed from the germline J gene. The chain recombines TRBV29 with TRBJ2-7; D is perhaps TRBD1 (5 bases). The CDR3 extends over 12 amino acids. The ends were cut back, 5 bases at V and 7 bases at J, with 12 bases in the middle. Per germline, CDR1 MSHET and CDR2 SYDVDS. The CDR3 bases that were read are TGTGCTAGCAGTCTCAGGGTTGACGAACAGTAC. Protein: CASSLRVDEQY. The whole CDR3 sequence is CASSLRVDEQYF.

Comments on this clone: Each gene name is a mouse one. The read finishes 1 residue shy of the CDR3 end, and the germline J gene is used to complete it. V is TRBV3 and J is TRBJ1-3, with D hard to call. Germline assignment: CDR1 SNHLY and CDR2 FYNGKV (reference sequence). V lost 5 bases, J lost 5 bases, and 4 bases lay in between. The CDR3 runs 11 residues. CDR3 protein: CASSTRNTLYF. Partial CDR3 DNA: TGTGCCAGCAGCACGAGAAATACGCTCTAT.

Comments on this clone: Gene names follow the mouse nomenclature. The read terminates 1 residue before the CDR3 end, so the remaining end is supplied by the germline J gene. Within the sample, other DNA sequences also encode this same CDR3. V and J are TRBV24 and TRBJ2-5; D is uncertain. Germline V gene sequence: CDR1 KGHTA, CDR2 FRNEEI. V was shortened by 6 bases and J by 1 base, with 5 bases between the two germline ends. The CDR3 loop spans 12 amino acids. The covered CDR3 bases are TGTGCCAGCAGCCCTCACCAAGACACCCAGTAC. This codes for CASSPHQDTQY. The whole CDR3 sequence reads CASSPHQDTQYF.